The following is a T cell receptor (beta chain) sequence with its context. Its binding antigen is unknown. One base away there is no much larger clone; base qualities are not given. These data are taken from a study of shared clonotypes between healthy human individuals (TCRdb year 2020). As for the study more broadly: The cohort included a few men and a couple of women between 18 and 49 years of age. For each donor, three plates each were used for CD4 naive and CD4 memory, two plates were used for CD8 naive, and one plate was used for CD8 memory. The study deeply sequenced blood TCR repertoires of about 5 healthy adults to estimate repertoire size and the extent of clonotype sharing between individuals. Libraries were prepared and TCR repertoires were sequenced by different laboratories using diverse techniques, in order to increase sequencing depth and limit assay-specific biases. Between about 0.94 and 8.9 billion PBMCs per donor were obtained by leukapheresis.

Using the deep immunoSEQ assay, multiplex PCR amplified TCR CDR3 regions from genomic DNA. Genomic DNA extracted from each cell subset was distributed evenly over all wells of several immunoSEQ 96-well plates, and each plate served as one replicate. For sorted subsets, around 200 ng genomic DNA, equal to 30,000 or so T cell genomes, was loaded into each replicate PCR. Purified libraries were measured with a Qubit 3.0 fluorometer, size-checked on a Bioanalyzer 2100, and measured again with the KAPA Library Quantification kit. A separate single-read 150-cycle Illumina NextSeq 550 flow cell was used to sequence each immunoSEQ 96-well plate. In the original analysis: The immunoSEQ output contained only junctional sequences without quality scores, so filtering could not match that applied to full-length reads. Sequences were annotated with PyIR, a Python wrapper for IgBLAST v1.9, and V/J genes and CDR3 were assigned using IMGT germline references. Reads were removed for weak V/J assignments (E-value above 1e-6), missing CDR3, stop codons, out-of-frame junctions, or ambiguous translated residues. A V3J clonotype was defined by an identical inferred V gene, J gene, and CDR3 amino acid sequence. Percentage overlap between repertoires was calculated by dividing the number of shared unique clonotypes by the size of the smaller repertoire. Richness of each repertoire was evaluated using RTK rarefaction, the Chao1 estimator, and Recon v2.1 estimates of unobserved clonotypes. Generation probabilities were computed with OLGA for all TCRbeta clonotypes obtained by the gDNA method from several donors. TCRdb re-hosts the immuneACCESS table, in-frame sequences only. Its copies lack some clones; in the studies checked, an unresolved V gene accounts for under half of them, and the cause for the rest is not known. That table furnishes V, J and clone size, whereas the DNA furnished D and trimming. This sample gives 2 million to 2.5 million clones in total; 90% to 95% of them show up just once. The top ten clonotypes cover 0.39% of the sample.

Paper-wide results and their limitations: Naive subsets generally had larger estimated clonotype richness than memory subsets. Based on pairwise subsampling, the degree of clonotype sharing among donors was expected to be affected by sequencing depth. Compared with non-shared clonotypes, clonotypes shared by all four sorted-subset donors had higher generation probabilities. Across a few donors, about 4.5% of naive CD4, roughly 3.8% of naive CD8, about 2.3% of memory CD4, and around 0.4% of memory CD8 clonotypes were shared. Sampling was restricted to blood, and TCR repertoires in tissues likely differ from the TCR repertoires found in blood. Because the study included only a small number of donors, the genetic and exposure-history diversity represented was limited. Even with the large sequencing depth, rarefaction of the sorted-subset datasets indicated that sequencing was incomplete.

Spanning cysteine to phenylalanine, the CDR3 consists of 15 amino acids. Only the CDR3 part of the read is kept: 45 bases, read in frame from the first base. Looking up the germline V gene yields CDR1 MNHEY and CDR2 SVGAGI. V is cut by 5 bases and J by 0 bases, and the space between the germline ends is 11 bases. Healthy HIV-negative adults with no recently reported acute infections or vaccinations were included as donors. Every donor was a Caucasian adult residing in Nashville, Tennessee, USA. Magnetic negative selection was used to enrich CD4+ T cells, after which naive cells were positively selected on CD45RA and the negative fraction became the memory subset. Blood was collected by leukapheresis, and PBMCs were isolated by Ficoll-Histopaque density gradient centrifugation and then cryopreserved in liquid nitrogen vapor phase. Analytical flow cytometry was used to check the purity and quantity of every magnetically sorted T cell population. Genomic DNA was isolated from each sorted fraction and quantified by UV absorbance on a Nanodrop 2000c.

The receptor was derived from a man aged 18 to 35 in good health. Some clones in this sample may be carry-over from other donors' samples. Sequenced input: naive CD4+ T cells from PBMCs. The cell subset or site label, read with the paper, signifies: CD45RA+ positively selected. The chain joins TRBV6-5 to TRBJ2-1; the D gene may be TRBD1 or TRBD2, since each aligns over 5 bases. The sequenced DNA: TGTGCCAGCAGTGCGTTTGGGGGCTCCTACAATGAGCAGTTCTTC. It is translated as CASSAFGGSYNEQFF.